The rows below give T cell receptor beta chains drawn from one sample of a study of cytomegalovirus exposure and HLA in healthy donors. Assay used: immunoSEQ multiplex PCR; TCRdb lists only in-frame clones, some missing. The repertoire holds 160,000 or so clones, more than 65% seen once, with 1.3% in the top ten. The specimen was PBMCs. The receptors shown here come from a man aged 50 or older in good health and CMV-seropositive. Each CDR3 is given with its conserved first and last residue. The order of the fields is clone size, J gene, V gene, CDR3 protein. Where a row states a size, it is once, few, many or the class of an expanded clone; other rows omit it.

clone_size: NA; j_call: TRBJ2-6; v_call: TRBV27; cdr3_aa: CASSSGEPTGANVLTF
clone_size: NA; j_call: TRBJ1-2; v_call: TRBV28; cdr3_aa: CASSSSGAGGYGYTF
clone_size: NA; j_call: TRBJ2-7; v_call: TRBV14; cdr3_aa: CASSQGQLGYEQYF
clone_size: NA; j_call: TRBJ2-7; v_call: TRBV7-9; cdr3_aa: CASSLVGAYEQYF
clone_size: NA; j_call: TRBJ1-4; v_call: TRBV27; cdr3_aa: CASSSEPGEKLFF
clone_size: NA; j_call: TRBJ1-2; v_call: TRBV27; cdr3_aa: CASSSKSSLGYTF
clone_size: NA; j_call: TRBJ2-5; v_call: TRBV5-4; cdr3_aa: CASSHASGGPSETQYF
clone_size: NA; j_call: TRBJ2-1; v_call: TRBV6-6; cdr3_aa: CASSPDRSRLGEQFF
clone_size: once; j_call: TRBJ1-4; v_call: TRBV7-9; cdr3_aa: CASSLGQGANEKLFF
clone_size: few; j_call: TRBJ1-1; v_call: TRBV10-3; cdr3_aa: CAISRDSSNTEAFF
clone_size: NA; j_call: TRBJ2-1; v_call: TRBV19; cdr3_aa: CASSRGGQVNEQFF
clone_size: NA; j_call: TRBJ1-2; v_call: TRBV2; cdr3_aa: CASSLEGGYTF
clone_size: once; j_call: TRBJ2-7; v_call: TRBV5-4; cdr3_aa: CASSRDRGEQYF
clone_size: once; j_call: TRBJ2-5; v_call: TRBV10-3; cdr3_aa: CATRQGEETQYF
clone_size: NA; j_call: TRBJ2-7; v_call: TRBV10-3; cdr3_aa: CAISEPLPTGAYEQYF
clone_size: NA; j_call: TRBJ1-2; v_call: TRBV4-1; cdr3_aa: CASSQVGNPNYGYTF
clone_size: NA; j_call: TRBJ2-5; v_call: TRBV2; cdr3_aa: CASSEFTAGGLRETQYF
clone_size: NA; j_call: TRBJ1-2; v_call: TRBV6-5; cdr3_aa: CASSNVDRVGYGYTF
clone_size: once; j_call: TRBJ1-2; v_call: TRBV27; cdr3_aa: CASSEQGERLNYGYTF